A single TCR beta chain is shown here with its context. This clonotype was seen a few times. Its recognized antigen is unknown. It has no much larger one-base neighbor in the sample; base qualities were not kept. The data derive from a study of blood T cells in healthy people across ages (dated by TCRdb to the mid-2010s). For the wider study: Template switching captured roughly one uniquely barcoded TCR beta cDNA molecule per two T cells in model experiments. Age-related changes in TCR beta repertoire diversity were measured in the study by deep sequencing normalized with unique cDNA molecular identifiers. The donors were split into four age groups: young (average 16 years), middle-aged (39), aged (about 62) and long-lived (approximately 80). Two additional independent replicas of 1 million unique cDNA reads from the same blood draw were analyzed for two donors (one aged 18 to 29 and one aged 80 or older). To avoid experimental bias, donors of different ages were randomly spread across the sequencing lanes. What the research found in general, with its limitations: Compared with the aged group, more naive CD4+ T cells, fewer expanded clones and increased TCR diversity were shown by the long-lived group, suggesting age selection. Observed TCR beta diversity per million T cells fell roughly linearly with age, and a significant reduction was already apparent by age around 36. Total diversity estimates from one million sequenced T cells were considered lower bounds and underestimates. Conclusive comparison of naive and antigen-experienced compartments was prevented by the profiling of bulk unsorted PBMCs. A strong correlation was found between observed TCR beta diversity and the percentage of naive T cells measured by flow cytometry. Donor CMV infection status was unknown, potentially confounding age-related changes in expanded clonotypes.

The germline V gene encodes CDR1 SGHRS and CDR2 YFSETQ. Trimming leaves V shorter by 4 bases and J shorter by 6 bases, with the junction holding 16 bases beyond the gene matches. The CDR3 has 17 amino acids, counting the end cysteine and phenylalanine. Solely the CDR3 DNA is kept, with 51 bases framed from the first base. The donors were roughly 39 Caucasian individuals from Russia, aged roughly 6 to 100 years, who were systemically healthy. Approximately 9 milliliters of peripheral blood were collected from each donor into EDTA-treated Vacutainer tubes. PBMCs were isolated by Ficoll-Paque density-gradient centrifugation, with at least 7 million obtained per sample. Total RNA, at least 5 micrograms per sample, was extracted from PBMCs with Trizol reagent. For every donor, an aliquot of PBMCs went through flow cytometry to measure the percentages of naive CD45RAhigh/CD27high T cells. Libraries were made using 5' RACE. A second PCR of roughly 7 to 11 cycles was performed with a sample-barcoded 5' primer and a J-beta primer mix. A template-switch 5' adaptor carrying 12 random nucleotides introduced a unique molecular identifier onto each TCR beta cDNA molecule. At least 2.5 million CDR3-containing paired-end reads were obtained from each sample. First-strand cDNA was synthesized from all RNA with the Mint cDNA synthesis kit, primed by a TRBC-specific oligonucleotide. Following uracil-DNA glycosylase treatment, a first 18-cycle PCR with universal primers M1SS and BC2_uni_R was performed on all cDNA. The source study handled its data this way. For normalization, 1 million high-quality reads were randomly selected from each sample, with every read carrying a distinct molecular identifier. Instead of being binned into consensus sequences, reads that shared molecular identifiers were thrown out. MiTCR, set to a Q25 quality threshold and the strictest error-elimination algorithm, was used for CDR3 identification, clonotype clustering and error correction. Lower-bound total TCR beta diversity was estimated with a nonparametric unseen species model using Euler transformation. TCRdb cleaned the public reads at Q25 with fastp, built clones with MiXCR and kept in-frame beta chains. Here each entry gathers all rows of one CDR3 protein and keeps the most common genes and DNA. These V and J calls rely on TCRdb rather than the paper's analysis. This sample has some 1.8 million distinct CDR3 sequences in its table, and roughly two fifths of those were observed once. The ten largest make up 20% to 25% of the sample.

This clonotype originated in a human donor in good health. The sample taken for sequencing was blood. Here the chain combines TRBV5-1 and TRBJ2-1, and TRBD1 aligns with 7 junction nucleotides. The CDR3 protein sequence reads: CASSREPTGTPLNEQFF. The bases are TGCGCCAGCAGCCGGGAACCGACAGGGACCCCCCTCAATGAGCAGTTCTTC.